This T cell receptor (beta chain) was recovered during a study of T-cell memory formation after mild COVID-19. Across the study: TCR clusters showed largely donor specificity. Study-level results: There were some responding clones in pre-infection memory, which suggested that cross-reactive memory had joined. Mainly in CM and EM were contracting CD4+ clones; CD8+ were in EMRA.

Concerning this clonotype: Antigen specificity is unknown.

UMIs and sample barcodes were carried by the TCR alpha and TCR beta cDNA libraries that 5'RACE produced using constant-segment primers. Via MiXCR, TCRdb re-called the 5' RACE reads, giving one row per CDR3 protein. Of over 450,000 distinct CDR3 sequences listed, roughly 21% are singletons. V lost 1 base to trimming and J lost 0 bases, with 10 bases between them. Germline CDR1 and CDR2: DFQATT and SNEGSKA (reference sequence). This CDR3 contains 15 residues. Sequencing was carried out using PBMCs or a T cell subset sorted from them (not recorded which). This TCR was recovered from an adult woman who had mild COVID-19 (a few samples of this study predate the infection). Cell type and time point are not known. The chain joins TRBV20-1 to TRBJ1-3; D gene uncertain. Here the CDR3 DNA reads TGCAGTGCTAGAGTGTCAGGTAGCTCTGGAAACACCATATATTTT. Protein sequence: CSARVSGSSGNTIYF.